The table lists the clone carrying this T cell receptor beta chain with a few counts. This specimen comes from a study of blood T cell repertoires in COVID-19. The V gene's germline CDR1 is MNHNS and CDR2 SASEGT. V was pared by 2 bases and J by 4 bases, with 11 bases between. The CDR3 has 14 residues. TCRdb keeps only in-frame clones here, not all; method: immunoSEQ multiplex PCR. The table has about 120,000 clones, about four fifths seen once. The sequence was collected from a man older than 75 with active or convalescent COVID-19. The chain links TRBV6-1 to TRBJ1-1, with a weak D call TRBD1 (5 bases). Sequencing was done on a sample of peripheral blood. The CDR3: CASSETGVSTEAFF. The CDR3 bases are TGTGCCAGCAGTGAAACGGGGGTTAGCACTGAAGCTTTCTTT.